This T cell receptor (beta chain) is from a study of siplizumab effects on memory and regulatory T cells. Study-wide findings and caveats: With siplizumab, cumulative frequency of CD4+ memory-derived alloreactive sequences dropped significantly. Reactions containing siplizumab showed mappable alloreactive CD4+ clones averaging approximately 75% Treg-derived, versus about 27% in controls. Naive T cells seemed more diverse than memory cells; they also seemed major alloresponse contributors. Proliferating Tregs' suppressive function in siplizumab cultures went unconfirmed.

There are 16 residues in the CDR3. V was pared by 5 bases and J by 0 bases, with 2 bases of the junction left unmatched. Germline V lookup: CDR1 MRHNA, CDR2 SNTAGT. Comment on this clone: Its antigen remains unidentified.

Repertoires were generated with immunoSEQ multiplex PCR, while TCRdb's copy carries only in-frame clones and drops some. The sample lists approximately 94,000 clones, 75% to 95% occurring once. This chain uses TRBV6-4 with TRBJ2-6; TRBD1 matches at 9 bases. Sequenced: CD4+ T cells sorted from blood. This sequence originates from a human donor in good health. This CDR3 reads CASSTGGLSGANVLTF. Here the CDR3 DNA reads TGTGCCAGCAGTACAGGGGGCCTCTCTGGGGCCAACGTCCTGACTTTC.